The T cell receptor beta chain under discussion was sequenced for a study of blood T cell repertoires in COVID-19 (dated by TCRdb to between 2020 and 2021). The study in broad terms: Collaborator samples came from the United States, Italy and Spain and covered acute and convalescent phases of COVID-19. The material from the prospective study consisted of cDNA or gDNA derived from T cells, B-cell-depleted T cells, or PBMCs. Subjects who had been exposed to COVID-19, were actively infected with it, or had recovered from it provided the deeply sampled blood TCRbeta repertoires that made up the dataset. The repertoires were released in a freely available public database meant as a resource for research on the immune response to SARS-CoV-2. The sample metadata nearly always contained a de-identified subject ID, COVID-19 status, age in years and sex. Samples came from the ongoing ImmuneRACE study (first 160 participants) plus 1,254 subjects from 6 global collaborators. Where HLA class I and class II types were available, the types were taken from metadata supplied by the sample provider, not from assay-based typing.

Participants in the prospective study were aged about 18 to 95 years, lived in under 30 United States geographic areas, and enrolled through a virtual design. In the prospective study, participants were assigned to cohorts based on the clinical history participants reported in a screening survey and a study questionnaire. Mobile phlebotomists in the prospective study collected whole blood, serum and a nasopharyngeal or oropharyngeal swab from every participant. Prospective study participants could optionally give additional blood draws and questionnaires over an approximately 2-month period. Before DNA extraction, blood samples from the prospective study were shipped at room temperature or frozen. This clone was seen more than once but under ten times. Its cognate antigen has yet to be identified. Per-base qualities were not stored, and no clone one base away is much larger. As encoded in the germline V gene, CDR1 is SNHLY while CDR2 is FYNNEI. At the junction V is shortened by 4 bases and J by 4 bases, with 13 bases in between. CDR3 length: 14 amino acids, cysteine to phenylalanine. CDR3 DNA is the only sequence kept; it has 42 bases, read in frame from the first base.

TCRbeta CDR3 regions were amplified from genomic DNA by means of the immunoSEQ Assay, a bias-controlled multiplex PCR. For the original study's pipeline: The number of nucleated cells in each sample was estimated by amplification of reference gene primers within the assay. Sequence reads were collapsed and filtered to measure the absolute abundance of every unique TCRbeta CDR3 rearrangement. For each sample, productive Simpson clonality was calculated by taking the square root of Simpson's diversity index across productive rearrangements. Held by TCRdb, this immuneACCESS table contains in-frame sequences only and omits some clones. Under half of the omission traces to an unresolved V gene where checked; the cause of the rest is unknown. The V and J calls and clone size come from that table; D and trimming were worked out from the DNA. Across this sample there are 200,000 to 300,000 clones, with more than 70% seen only once. More than 1% of the sample comes from the top ten.

Results the study describes overall, beyond this receptor: Clinical and demographic metadata were provided uncurated, with the amount varying by source and participant.

The sequence came from a woman in her thirties or forties with acute COVID-19. What was sequenced was PBMCs or T cells enriched from blood (not recorded which). The V and J segments used are TRBV2 and TRBJ1-2; the D gene is possibly TRBD1, with 5 bases matching. Here is the DNA: TGTGCCAGCAGTGCCCAGGGTGTCGCCTATGGCTACACCTTC. It specifies CASSAQGVAYGYTF.